The rows below give T cell receptor beta chains drawn from one sample of a study of blood T cell repertoires in COVID-19. Libraries were prepared by immunoSEQ multiplex PCR; TCRdb keeps only in-frame clonotypes and omits some of them. The sample has 150,000 or so clones; 75% to 90% are singletons. Material: peripheral blood. The receptors stem from a man in his 60s with active or convalescent COVID-19. CDR3s include the opening cysteine and the closing phenylalanine or tryptophan. A D gene is named only where the DNA matches it firmly. Where a row states a size, it is once, few, many or the class of an expanded clone; other rows omit it.

V gene: TRBV28
D gene: TRBD2
J gene: TRBJ2-1
clone size: .
CDR3 DNA: TGTGCCAGCAGCCTCCCTAGGAGCGGGAGGTTTTCCGGCTCCTACAATGAGCAGTTCTTC
CDR3 protein: CASSLPRSGRFSGSYNEQFF

V gene: TRBV19
D gene: TRBD1
J gene: TRBJ2-1
clone size: few
CDR3 DNA: TGTGCCAGTAGTATTGGGGACAGAGACAATGAGCAGTTCTTC
CDR3 protein: CASSIGDRDNEQFF

V gene: TRBV28
D gene: .
J gene: TRBJ1-2
clone size: .
CDR3 DNA: TGTGCCAGCAGTTTCACGAGTGGACAGAGCGGCTACACCTTC
CDR3 protein: CASSFTSGQSGYTF

V gene: TRBV30
D gene: TRBD1
J gene: TRBJ2-2
clone size: .
CDR3 DNA: TGTGCCTGGAGTGTCAAACAGGGGGCTGGCTCCGGGGAGCTGTTTTTT
CDR3 protein: CAWSVKQGAGSGELFF

V gene: TRBV27
D gene: .
J gene: TRBJ1-1
clone size: .
CDR3 DNA: TGTGCCAGCAGTCGGGGGGGCATGAACACTGAAGCTTTCTTT
CDR3 protein: CASSRGGMNTEAFF

V gene: TRBV7-9
D gene: .
J gene: TRBJ1-1
clone size: .
CDR3 DNA: TGTGCCAGCAGCTTAGACCCGCAGGGATCCAAAGCTTTCTTT
CDR3 protein: CASSLDPQGSKAFF

V gene: TRBV9
D gene: .
J gene: TRBJ1-1
clone size: .
CDR3 DNA: TGTGCCAGCAGCGTATTGGGGGGGAAAGCTTTCTTT
CDR3 protein: CASSVLGGKAFF

V gene: TRBV7-2
D gene: TRBD1
J gene: TRBJ1-5
clone size: .
CDR3 DNA: TGTGCCAGCAGCTTAGACCAGGGGGCTAATCAGCCCCAGCATTTT
CDR3 protein: CASSLDQGANQPQHF

V gene: TRBV4-2
D gene: .
J gene: TRBJ2-3
clone size: once
CDR3 DNA: TGTGCCAGCAGCCAAGAAGTTGCCTTTAGAAACACAGATACGCAGTATTTT
CDR3 protein: CASSQEVAFRNTDTQYF

V gene: TRBV6-2/TRBV6-3
D gene: .
J gene: TRBJ2-1
clone size: .
CDR3 DNA: TGTGCCAGCAGTTACTCGCGGCAGTACAATGAGCAGTTCTTC
CDR3 protein: CASSYSRQYNEQFF

V gene: TRBV2
D gene: TRBD2
J gene: TRBJ2-1
clone size: once
CDR3 DNA: TGTGCCAGCAGGCCCGCGGGAGGGCCAAACAATGAGCAGTTCTTC
CDR3 protein: CASRPAGGPNNEQFF

V gene: TRBV9
D gene: .
J gene: TRBJ1-1
clone size: .
CDR3 DNA: TGTGCCAGCAGTCGGAGCCAGGGGAGTGAAGCTTTCTTT
CDR3 protein: CASSRSQGSEAFF

V gene: TRBV6-6
D gene: TRBD1
J gene: TRBJ2-7
clone size: .
CDR3 DNA: TGTGCCAGCCGACCCGGGACAGCAGGCGAGCAGTACTTC
CDR3 protein: CASRPGTAGEQYF

V gene: TRBV10-3
D gene: TRBD2
J gene: TRBJ2-5
clone size: .
CDR3 DNA: TGTGCCATCAGTGAGAGTCGCGGGAGGGGCCAAGAGACCCAGTACTTC
CDR3 protein: CAISESRGRGQETQYF

V gene: TRBV6-1
D gene: TRBD1
J gene: TRBJ1-2
clone size: .
CDR3 DNA: TGTGCCAGCAGCCTGGGACAGGGGATCTATGGCTACACCTTC
CDR3 protein: CASSLGQGIYGYTF

V gene: TRBV6-1
D gene: .
J gene: TRBJ2-7
clone size: .
CDR3 DNA: TGTGCCAGCAGTGAAAACTGGCGGTTGTACGACGAGCAGTACTTC
CDR3 protein: CASSENWRLYDEQYF

V gene: TRBV28
D gene: TRBD2
J gene: TRBJ2-2
clone size: few
CDR3 DNA: TGTGCCATCTCCAGCGGGGGGGCGAACACCGGGGAGCTGTTTTTT
CDR3 protein: CAISSGGANTGELFF

V gene: TRBV24-1
D gene: TRBD1
J gene: TRBJ2-1
clone size: .
CDR3 DNA: TGTGCCACCAGTGGGGGACAGAGCTCCTACAATGAGCAGTTCTTC
CDR3 protein: CATSGGQSSYNEQFF

V gene: TRBV7-2
D gene: TRBD1
J gene: TRBJ2-7
clone size: .
CDR3 DNA: TGTGCCAGCAGCGCTGACAGGGGTCTCCCCCCCTACGAGCAGTACTTC
CDR3 protein: CASSADRGLPPYEQYF

V gene: TRBV19
D gene: .
J gene: TRBJ1-3
clone size: .
CDR3 DNA: TGTGCCAGTAGTGTCGGGACTGGAAACACCATATATTTT
CDR3 protein: CASSVGTGNTIYF

V gene: TRBV10-3
D gene: TRBD1
J gene: TRBJ1-2
clone size: .
CDR3 DNA: TGTGCCATCAACAGGGGAAACTATGGCTACACCTTC
CDR3 protein: CAINRGNYGYTF

V gene: TRBV7-9
D gene: .
J gene: TRBJ1-4
clone size: few
CDR3 DNA: TGTGCCAGCAGTCGAGAAGGGGGTGGGGAAAAACTGTTTTTT
CDR3 protein: CASSREGGGEKLFF

V gene: TRBV28
D gene: .
J gene: TRBJ2-4
clone size: .
CDR3 DNA: TGTGCCAGCAGTCCTCTAGCCCGGGGGAAATCCCTAGCCAAAAACATTCAGTACTTC
CDR3 protein: CASSPLARGKSLAKNIQYF

V gene: TRBV30
D gene: .
J gene: TRBJ1-6
clone size: once
CDR3 DNA: TGTGCCTGGAGACACCTCGGGTCAGGGCCCGCACCCCTCCACTTT
CDR3 protein: CAWRHLGSGPAPLHF

V gene: TRBV5-5
D gene: TRBD2
J gene: TRBJ2-3
clone size: .
CDR3 DNA: TGTGCCAGCAGCTTGGTTAGGCTAGCGGGGGCACCTAGCACAGATACGCAGTATTTT
CDR3 protein: CASSLVRLAGAPSTDTQYF

V gene: TRBV3-1/TRBV3-2
D gene: .
J gene: TRBJ1-2
clone size: .
CDR3 DNA: TGTGCCAGCAGCCATAATAGGGGCGATGGCTACACCTTC
CDR3 protein: CASSHNRGDGYTF

V gene: TRBV7-8
D gene: TRBD1
J gene: TRBJ1-1
clone size: .
CDR3 DNA: TGTGCCAGCAGCCCTCTGACAGGGGCAAGGAACACTGAAGCTTTCTTT
CDR3 protein: CASSPLTGARNTEAFF

V gene: TRBV7-6
D gene: .
J gene: TRBJ2-7
clone size: .
CDR3 DNA: TGTGCCAGCAGCTTAATGGAGTCCAGCGGGTACGAGCAGTACTTC
CDR3 protein: CASSLMESSGYEQYF

V gene: TRBV2
D gene: TRBD2
J gene: TRBJ2-2
clone size: .
CDR3 DNA: TGTGCCAGCAGCCTACTAGCGGGAAACACCGGGGAGCTGTTTTTT
CDR3 protein: CASSLLAGNTGELFF

V gene: TRBV28
D gene: TRBD2
J gene: TRBJ2-1
clone size: .
CDR3 DNA: TGTGCCAGCAGGTCCGGGACTAACAATGAGCAGTTCTTC
CDR3 protein: CASRSGTNNEQFF

V gene: TRBV3-1/TRBV3-2
D gene: .
J gene: TRBJ2-5
clone size: .
CDR3 DNA: TGTGCCAGCAGCCATTTGGGCGAGACCCAGTACTTC
CDR3 protein: CASSHLGETQYF

V gene: TRBV28
D gene: .
J gene: TRBJ1-1
clone size: .
CDR3 DNA: TGTGCCAGCAGACGGACGGGATACACTGAAGCTTTCTTT
CDR3 protein: CASRRTGYTEAFF